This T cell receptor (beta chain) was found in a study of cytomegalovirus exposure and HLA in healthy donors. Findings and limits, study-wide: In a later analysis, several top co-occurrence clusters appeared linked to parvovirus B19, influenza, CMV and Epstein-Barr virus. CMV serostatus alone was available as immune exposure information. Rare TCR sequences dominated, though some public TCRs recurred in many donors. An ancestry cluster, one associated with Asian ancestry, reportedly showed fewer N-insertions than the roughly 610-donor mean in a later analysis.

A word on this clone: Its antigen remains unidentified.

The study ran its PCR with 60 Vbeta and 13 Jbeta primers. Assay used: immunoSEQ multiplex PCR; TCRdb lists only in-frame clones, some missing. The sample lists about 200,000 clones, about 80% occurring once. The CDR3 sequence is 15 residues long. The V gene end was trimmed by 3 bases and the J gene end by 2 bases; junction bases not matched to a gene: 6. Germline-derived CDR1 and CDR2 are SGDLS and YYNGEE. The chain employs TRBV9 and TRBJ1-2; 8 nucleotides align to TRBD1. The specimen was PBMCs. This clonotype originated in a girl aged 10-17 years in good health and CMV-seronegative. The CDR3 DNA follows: TGTGCCAGCAGCGCCGGACAGGGCGGGAACTATGGCTACACCTTC. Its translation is CASSAGQGGNYGYTF.